This T cell receptor beta chain was obtained from a study of blood T cell repertoires in COVID-19. Study background: Italy, Spain and the United States were the sources of the convalescent and acute COVID-19 samples.

Only in-frame clones appear in the TCRdb table, and some are missing; sequencing was by immunoSEQ multiplex PCR. This table holds 310,000 or so clones, more than 75% found once. Study members were between about 18 and 95 years old and lived in roughly 24 US regions. Symptom resolution, clearance, or two negative PCRs marked the recovered donors of Cohort 3. Trimming took 4 bases from V and 5 from J, leaving 9 bases between them. This CDR3 is 12 amino acids long. Germline CDR1 and CDR2: SGDLS and YYNGEE. The rearrangement uses TRBV9 and TRBJ2-5, with D uncertain. The sequenced sample consisted of PBMCs or T cells enriched from blood (not recorded which). This clonotype originated in a woman aged 18 to 35 who had recovered from COVID-19. DNA of the CDR3: TGTGCCAGCAGCCCCGAGTCGGAGACCCAGTACTTC. Translated: CASSPESETQYF.